A single sample is the source of the 13 T cell receptor beta chains below, sequenced in a study of shared clonotypes between healthy human individuals. The assay was immunoSEQ multiplex PCR, and TCRdb's table has in-frame clones only and misses some. The sample has 1 million to 1.3 million clones, 75% to 80% seen once. Sequences were obtained from memory CD4+ T cells from PBMCs. Subset: CD45RA-negative fraction. Receptors originate from a man younger than 30 in good health. Some clones in this sample may be carry-over from other donors' samples.

The chain carries TRBV7-2 and TRBJ1-1; D is unresolved. V was pared by 4 bases and J by 8 bases, with 17 bases between. The CDR3 has 14 residues. Germline-derived CDR1 and CDR2 are SGHTA and FQGNSA. The CDR3 spells CASSSHRTAAEAFF. CDR3 nucleotides: TGTGCCAGCAGCTCCCACCGGACCGCTGCCGAAGCTTTCTTT.

The V call is TRBV18, the J call TRBJ2-2; the D gene could be TRBD1 or TRBD2 (6 bases each). Germline loops: CDR1 KGHSH, CDR2 LQKENI. With 6 bases removed from V and 5 bases from J, the gap between germline ends came to 19 bases. There are 16 residues in the CDR3. The CDR3, as DNA: TGTGCCAGCTCGGTTAGGGGGGACCCGAGGACCGGGGAGCTGTTTTTT. This sequence encodes CASSVRGDPRTGELFF.

The rearrangement joins TRBV27 to TRBJ1-1; 7 bases fit TRBD1. With 6 bases clipped from V and 1 base from J, the junction kept 5 bases outside the gene matches. Germline V gene data show CDR1 as MNHEY and CDR2 as SMNVEV (reference sequence). The CDR3 spans 14 residues. CDR3 loop: CASRARGWNTEAFF. Written as DNA, the CDR3 is TGTGCCAGCAGGGCCAGGGGGTGGAACACTGAAGCTTTCTTT.

The V gene is TRBV18, the J gene TRBJ2-1; D is unclear. Germline V gene lookup returns CDR1 KGHSH and CDR2 LQKENI. The CDR3 is 14 residues long. Trimming took 3 bases from V and 5 from J, leaving 11 bases between them. The CDR3 protein is CASSPYLADNEQFF. CDR3 nucleotides: TGTGCCAGCTCACCCTATCTGGCGGACAATGAGCAGTTCTTC.

This clone is a singleton in its sample. The sample carries other DNA sequences with the same CDR3. The chain links TRBV7-3 to TRBJ2-3, with no clear D. V gave up 0 bases and J gave up 0 bases, with 4 bases separating them. Germline V lookup: CDR1 SGHTA, CDR2 FQGTGA. This CDR3 comprises 14 residues. CDR3 sequence (DNA): TGTGCCAGCAGCTTAACGTACAGCACAGATACGCAGTATTTT. As protein: CASSLTYSTDTQYF.

Note on this clone: Different DNA sequences within this sample yield the same CDR3. This sequence joins TRBV5-1 and TRBJ1-1; D not certain. CDR1 and CDR2 from the germline V gene are SGHRS and YFSETQ. The V and J ends lost 0 bases and 0 bases respectively, with 6 bases between them. This CDR3 contains 14 residues. DNA of the CDR3: TGCGCCAGCAGCTTGGGCGGAATGAACACTGAAGCTTTCTTT. Translation gives CASSLGGMNTEAFF.

This chain uses TRBV15 with TRBJ2-5, with TRBD2 matching 7 bases. CDR3 length: 16 residues. V shed 0 bases, J shed 3 bases, and the junction held 7 bases outside the gene matches. The germline CDR1 and CDR2 sequences are LNHNV and YYDKDF (reference sequence). CDR3 DNA: TGTGCCACCAGCAGAGACGGCGGGACTATTAAAGAGACCCAGTACTTC. Translating gives CATSRDGGTIKETQYF.

This clone has only one observation. The chain has TRBV7-3 and TRBJ1-1; no reliable D call. V lost 5 bases and J 6 bases, leaving 13 bases between the germline ends. There are 13 residues in the CDR3. Per the germline V gene, CDR1 is SGHTA and CDR2 is FQGTGA. The DNA of the CDR3 is TGTGCCAGCAGCGCTACCGGGGAAGCTGAAGCTTTCTTT. Its translation is CASSATGEAEAFF.

The chain uses TRBV4-1 and TRBJ1-3, with D uncertain. V lost 0 bases to trimming and J lost 1 base, with 7 bases between them. The CDR3 contains 15 residues. Germline V lookup: CDR1 MGHRA, CDR2 YSYEKL. CDR3 protein: CASSQERASGNTIYF. Written as DNA, the CDR3 is TGCGCCAGCAGCCAAGAGAGGGCTTCTGGAAACACCATATATTTT.

A remark on this clone: Given a much more abundant clone one base away, this may be a read error. The V and J genes are TRBV12-5 and TRBJ1-1, with D unresolved. The CDR3 has 14 amino acids. Germline CDR1 LGHNT, CDR2 FRNRAP. The CDR3 reads CACGLGSRSAEAFF. CDR3 sequence (DNA): TGTGCTTGTGGTTTGGGTTCCCGGAGCGCTGAAGCTTTCTTT.

The chain employs TRBV27 and TRBJ1-5; 8 bases align to TRBD1. This CDR3 has 18 residues. Germline V gene sequence: CDR1 MNHEY, CDR2 SMNVEV (reference sequence). After removal of 2 bases from V and 1 base from J, the junction contained 10 bases not matched to a gene. For the CDR3, the DNA is TGTGCCAGCAGTTTAAAGTGGGACAGGTTGAAAAGCAATCAGCCCCAGCATTTT. Residues: CASSLKWDRLKSNQPQHF.

This rearrangement joins TRBV7-2 to TRBJ1-1; no reliable D call. This CDR3 spans 13 amino acids. The germline CDR1 and CDR2 sequences are SGHTA and FQGNSA. Trimming shortened V by 6 bases and J by 2 bases, and 10 bases separated the two germline ends. The CDR3 sequence is CASSPWVNTEAFF. The CDR3 coding sequence is TGTGCCAGCAGTCCTTGGGTTAACACTGAAGCTTTCTTT.

The V call is TRBV19, the J call TRBJ2-5; D gene ambiguous. From germline, CDR1 is LNHDA and CDR2 SQIVND (reference sequence). V lost 9 bases and J lost 2, with 19 bases in between. CDR3 length equals 15 residues. The CDR3 spells CARKTDARKQETQYF. CDR3 bases: TGTGCCAGGAAGACGGACGCGCGGAAGCAAGAGACCCAGTACTTC.